Shown below are 18 T cell receptor beta chains from a single sample sequenced in a study of PD-1 blockade in classical Hodgkin lymphoma. All patients experienced relapse after autologous stem cell transplantation, and brentuximab vedotin exposure was variable. Magnetic negative selection of thawed PBMCs was the method by which CD4+ T cells were purified. This table comes from immunoSEQ multiplex PCR, and its TCRdb copy is limited to in-frame clones, with some not included. The table has under 8,500 clones, over 60% seen once; the top ten hold around 7%. The input for sequencing was CD4+ T cells from blood, taken at baseline. Receptor source: a human donor with classical Hodgkin lymphoma.

This chain uses TRBV7-9 with TRBJ1-1; no firm D call. V gave up 5 bases and J gave up 2 bases, with 12 bases separating them. Germline CDR1 reads SEHNR; CDR2 reads FQNEAQ (reference sequence). CDR3 length: 14 amino acids. In nucleotides, the CDR3 is TGTGCCAGCAGCGCCCAGGACGGTAACACTGAAGCTTTCTTT. This translates into CASSAQDGNTEAFF.

The chain couples TRBV4-3 to TRBJ2-3; TRBD2 matches at 9 bases. CDR3 length equals 16 residues. V was clipped by 1 base and J by 7 bases; unmatched bases: 9. Germline values: CDR1 LGHNA, CDR2 YSLEER. The CDR3 is CASSQVWETSGYTQYF. The CDR3 DNA sequence: TGCGCCAGCAGCCAAGTCTGGGAGACTAGCGGCTATACGCAGTATTTT.

V gene TRBV5-8 combines with J gene TRBJ2-5; D is perhaps TRBD1 or TRBD2 (6 bases each). V gave up 5 bases and J gave up 11 bases, with 25 bases separating them. Per the germline V gene, CDR1 is SGHTS and CDR2 is YDEGEE. This CDR3 region has 15 residues. CDR3 bases: TGTGCCAGCAGAACAGAGACGGGGGCACTACGAGAGCAGTACTTC. Translation: CASRTETGALREQYF.

The chain recombines TRBV2 with TRBJ1-5, with unresolved D. Trimming took off 6 bases at V and 2 bases at J, with 11 bases between the two ends. The CDR3 runs 14 residues. The germline V gene has CDR1 SNHLY and CDR2 FYNNEI. CDR3 in DNA: TGTGCCAGCAGCGGCGAAAGAGGCAATCAGCCCCAGCATTTT. As protein: CASSGERGNQPQHF.

Only a few counts were recorded for this clone. The DNA for the CDR3 is TGTGCCAGCAGCCAACGACAGGGTGACAGGTTCTTC. Amino acids: CASSQRQGDRFF. V is TRBV4-2 and J is TRBJ2-1; 7 nucleotides match TRBD1. The CDR3 covers 12 residues. Germline loops: CDR1 LGHNA, CDR2 YNFKEQ. V shed 2 bases, J shed 15 bases, and the junction held 7 bases outside the gene matches.

The chain uses TRBV19 and TRBJ2-1, with unresolved D. V lost 1 base, J lost 9 bases, and 7 bases lay in between. The CDR3 loop spans 12 amino acids. Per germline, CDR1 LNHDA and CDR2 SQIVND (reference sequence). The CDR3 is CASSIGRGEQFF. The CDR3 DNA reads as TGTGCCAGTAGTATAGGCAGAGGTGAGCAGTTCTTC.

The count of this clone is one. The genes are TRBV29-1 and TRBJ2-3, with 7 positions matching TRBD1. From germline, CDR1 is SQVTM and CDR2 ANQGSEA. The V segment lost 4 bases and the J segment 4 bases; nucleotides outside the gene matches: 5. This CDR3 has 13 amino acids. The CDR3 coding sequence is TGCAGCGTTGGAAAGACAGGGCCAGATACGCAGTATTTT. This sequence encodes CSVGKTGPDTQYF.

This clone showed up just a few times. This sequence joins TRBV28 and TRBJ2-1; D remains unclear. Germline-derived CDR1 and CDR2 are MDHEN and SYDVKM. The CDR3 is 13 residues long. Trimming cost V 2 bases and J 6 bases, with 8 bases left between them. In DNA, the CDR3 is TGTGCCAGCAGTTTAATGTGGGGCAATGAGCAGTTCTTC. Its translation is CASSLMWGNEQFF.

This clone was detected only once. Its ends do not fully match the called genes, so a read error is possible. The rearrangement uses TRBV10-3 and TRBJ2-4, with TRBD2 matching over 15 bases. Germline assignment: CDR1 ENHRY and CDR2 SYGVKD. The CDR3 is 13 residues long. The CDR3 sequence is CAIRGTSGGILYF. The CDR3 DNA sequence: TGTGCCATCAGGGGGACTAGCGGGGGGATTCTGTACTTC.

The J gene is TRBJ2-3, the V gene TRBV6-6, with no clear D. This CDR3 contains 13 residues. Trimming removed 2 bases at V and 2 bases at J, with 5 bases between. The germline CDR1 and CDR2 sequences are MNHNY and SVGAGI (reference sequence). The DNA for the CDR3 is TGTGCCAGCAGTTACCCTAACACAGATACGCAGTATTTT. Residues: CASSYPNTDTQYF.

CDR3 sequence: CASSLENGRGREAFF. CDR3 nucleotide sequence: TGCGCCAGCAGCTTGGAAAACGGAAGGGGCCGAGAAGCTTTCTTT. The rearrangement links TRBV5-1 to TRBJ1-1, with D perhaps matching TRBD1 (5 bases). The CDR3 is 15 residues long. The V gene lost 0 bases and the J gene lost 8 bases, with 17 bases spanning the gap. Germline assignment: CDR1 SGHRS and CDR2 YFSETQ.

V usage is TRBV5-1 and J usage is TRBJ2-7, with a possible D match to TRBD1 (6 bases). The V and J ends lost 4 bases and 1 base respectively, with 12 bases between them. From germline, CDR1 is SGHRS and CDR2 YFSETQ. The CDR3 consists of 14 residues. CDR3 sequence reads: CASSKAQGSYEQYF. The CDR3 DNA reads as TGCGCCAGCAGCAAGGCACAGGGTTCCTACGAGCAGTACTTC. The full variable domain, with the rest looked up from reference TRBV5-1 and TRBJ2-7, is KAGVTQTPRYLIKTRGQQVTLSCSPISGHRSVSWYQQTPGQGLQFLFEYFSETQRNKGNFPGRFSGRQFSNSRSEMNVSTLELGDSALYLCASSKAQGSYEQYFGPGTRLTVT.

This clone was seen more than once but under ten times. The chain combines TRBV29-1 with TRBJ1-1; weak D call: TRBD1 (5 bases). Germline V gene data show CDR1 as SQVTM and CDR2 as ANQGSEA. This CDR3 contains 13 residues. The V gene lost 4 bases and the J gene lost 2 bases, with 11 bases spanning the gap. CDR3 bases: TGCAGCGTTGGACAGCCCCCTAACACTGAAGCTTTCTTT. Amino acids: CSVGQPPNTEAFF. Variable domain in full (rest from reference TRBV29-1 and TRBJ1-1): SAVISQKPSRDICQRGTSLTIQCQVDSQVTMMFWYRQQPGQSLTLIATANQGSEATYESGFVIDKFPISRPNLTFSTLTVSNMSPEDSSIYLCSVGQPPNTEAFFGQGTRLTVV.

The chain couples TRBV19 to TRBJ1-5, with TRBD1 matching 9 bases. Per the germline V gene, CDR1 is LNHDA and CDR2 is SQIVND (reference sequence). With 3 bases clipped from V and 6 bases from J, the junction kept 6 bases outside the gene matches. The CDR3 consists of 15 residues. The CDR3 DNA follows: TGTGCCAGTAGTATCGTGGGACAGGGCAGTCAGCCCCAGCATTTT. Residues: CASSIVGQGSQPQHF.

CDR3 amino acids: CASSLGRQAHGTQYF. The DNA of the CDR3 is TGCGCCAGCAGCTTAGGACGACAGGCTCACGGAACCCAGTACTTC. V gene TRBV5-1 combines with J gene TRBJ2-5, with D possibly TRBD1 on 6 matching bases. The CDR3 has 15 amino acids. In germline, CDR1 is SGHRS, CDR2 YFSETQ. V lost 2 bases, J lost 8 bases, and 19 bases lay in between.

This chain joins TRBV7-9 and TRBJ1-4; a weak D match, TRBD1 (5 bases). V was clipped by 3 bases and J by 7 bases, with 15 bases between them. CDR1 is SEHNR and CDR2 is FQNEAQ in the germline V gene (reference sequence). The CDR3 consists of 15 residues. CDR3 sequence reads: CASSFEGAQGEKLFF. CDR3 nucleotides: TGTGCCAGCAGCTTTGAAGGCGCTCAGGGTGAAAAACTGTTTTTT.

This chain uses TRBV7-2 with TRBJ2-7; a possible D gene is TRBD2 (6 bases). The V end was cut by 7 bases, the J end by 7 bases, with 17 bases between. The CDR3 totals 13 residues. Germline V CDR1 and CDR2: SGHTA, FQGNSA. The CDR3 DNA is TGTGCCAGCACCATATCTGTGGGGGGAGAGCAGTACTTC. This encodes CASTISVGGEQYF.

V usage is TRBV6-5 and J usage is TRBJ1-5; 12 bases map to TRBD1. The J segment lost 9 bases and the V segment lost 5 bases, leaving 5 bases of the junction unmatched. This CDR3 is 14 amino acids long. Germline CDR1 is MNHEY and CDR2 is SVGAGI. The CDR3 protein is CASSRDRGRGPQHF. Here the CDR3 DNA reads TGTGCCAGCAGTCGGGACAGGGGGCGGGGGCCCCAGCATTTT.